The 16 T cell receptor beta chains in this list originate from one sample, sequenced in a study of T cell responses to AZD1222 COVID-19 vaccine. The protocol was immunoSEQ multiplex PCR, while the TCRdb copy is restricted to in-frame clones and leaves out a portion. The sample lists around 130,000 clones; about 91% were seen once. Here the sequenced sample was peripheral blood, taken on day 0 of AZD1222 vaccination. The source of these receptors is an adult in good health.

This rearrangement joins TRBV5-6 to TRBJ1-6; the D gene is possibly TRBD1 (6 bases). Per the germline V gene, CDR1 is SGHDT and CDR2 is YYEEEE. The V gene lost 4 bases and the J gene lost 6 bases, with 17 bases spanning the gap. The CDR3 is made up of 16 amino acids. Here the CDR3 reads CASSPNDRRSNSPLHF. The CDR3 nucleotides are TGTGCCAGCAGCCCCAACGACAGGAGAAGTAATTCACCCCTCCACTTT.

This chain links TRBV13 with TRBJ2-1; maybe TRBD2 (5 bases). Germline assignment: CDR1 PRHDT and CDR2 FYEKMQ (reference sequence). CDR3 length: 16 amino acids. V was trimmed by 2 bases and J by 2 bases, leaving 13 bases between them. Here the CDR3 reads CASSLTPRGPYNEQFF. In DNA form, the CDR3 reads TGTGCCAGCAGCTTAACCCCCCGAGGGCCCTACAATGAGCAGTTCTTC.

The chain has TRBV7-7 and TRBJ2-7, with a possible D match to TRBD2 (6 bases). Germline CDR1 is SSHAT and CDR2 is FNYEAQ (reference sequence). CDR3 length equals 13 residues. V lost 5 bases and J lost 5, with 13 bases in between. The CDR3: CASSPAGSNEQYF. Here the CDR3 DNA reads TGTGCCAGCAGCCCAGCGGGCAGTAACGAGCAGTACTTC.

Notes on this clone: The junction differs from germline at one of its ends, possibly a read error. The V call is TRBV4-2, the J call TRBJ2-7, with unresolved D. In germline, CDR1 is LGHNA, CDR2 YNFKEQ. CDR3 length equals 13 residues. CDR3 sequence: CASSKDSDYEQYF. In DNA form, the CDR3 reads TGTGCCAGCAGCAAAGATTCCGACTACGAGCAGTACTTC.

The J gene is TRBJ1-2, the V gene TRBV6-2 or TRBV6-3, with TRBD1 identical over 9 bases. After removal of 6 bases from V and 8 bases from J, the junction contained 10 bases not matched to a gene. Germline V gene lookup returns CDR1 MNHEY and CDR2 SVGEGT. The CDR3 has 14 amino acids. This CDR3 reads CASSPTGTGRGYTF. The CDR3 DNA follows: TGTGCCAGCAGCCCAACGGGGACAGGGCGGGGCTACACCTTC.

As DNA, the CDR3 is TGTGCCAGCAGTGAAGCTGCAGGGGGCATGGAGACCCAGTACTTC. Protein: CASSEAAGGMETQYF. The gene calls are TRBV6-1 and TRBJ2-5; 8 bases match TRBD1. The CDR3 sequence is 15 residues long. Germline values: CDR1 MNHNS, CDR2 SASEGT. V was clipped by 0 bases and J by 5 bases; unmatched bases: 5.

The CDR3 DNA follows: TGTGCCAGCAGCCAGACCCTAGCGAGCGTCTACGAGCAGTACTTC. Protein sequence: CASSQTLASVYEQYF. The rearrangement uses TRBV3-1 (or the pseudogene TRBV3-2) and TRBJ2-7; tentatively, D is TRBD2 (6 bases). V was trimmed by 3 bases and J by 3 bases, leaving 15 bases between them. The CDR3 is made up of 15 amino acids. CDR1 and CDR2 from the germline V gene are LGHDT and YNNKEL (reference sequence).

A few counts support this clone. The V call is TRBV5-4, the J call TRBJ1-1; D gene unclear. Trimming took off 4 bases at V and 5 bases at J, with 12 bases between the two ends. This CDR3 is 13 amino acids long. CDR1 is SGHNT, CDR2 YYREEE, per germline (reference sequence). Here the CDR3 reads CASSGGIDTEAFF. In DNA form, the CDR3 reads TGTGCCAGCAGCGGAGGGATAGATACTGAAGCTTTCTTT. The variable domain in full, completed from reference TRBV5-4 and TRBJ1-1, reads ETGVTQSPTHLIKTRGQQVTLRCSSQSGHNTVSWYQQALGQGPQFIFQYYREEENGRGNFPPRFSGLQFPNYSSELNVNALELDDSALYLCASSGGIDTEAFFGQGTRLTVV.

The rearrangement uses TRBV5-1 and TRBJ2-1, with 14 nucleotides matching TRBD2. The germline V gene has CDR1 SGHRS and CDR2 YFSETQ. The CDR3 is made up of 19 amino acids. Trimming at V came to 3 bases and at J to 3 bases, leaving 11 bases not matched to a gene. For the CDR3, the DNA is TGCGCCAGCAGCTCTCTAGGACTAGCGGGAGGAAAACTCTACAATGAGCAGTTCTTC. This codes for CASSSLGLAGGKLYNEQFF. Complete variable domain (other parts from reference TRBV5-1 and TRBJ2-1): KAGVTQTPRYLIKTRGQQVTLSCSPISGHRSVSWYQQTPGQGLQFLFEYFSETQRNKGNFPGRFSGRQFSNSRSEMNVSTLELGDSALYLCASSSLGLAGGKLYNEQFFGPGTRLTVL.

The chain couples TRBV6-5 to TRBJ2-7; the match to TRBD1 covers 7 bases. The J segment lost 5 bases and the V segment lost 6 bases, leaving 10 bases of the junction unmatched. This CDR3 spans 14 amino acids. CDR1 is MNHEY and CDR2 is SVGAGI in the germline V gene. CDR3 in amino acids: CASSMGQPWDEQYF. The CDR3, as DNA: TGTGCCAGCAGCATGGGACAGCCTTGGGACGAGCAGTACTTC.

The V gene is TRBV27, the J gene TRBJ2-7; D might be TRBD2 (5 bases). V was trimmed by 6 bases and J by 0 bases, leaving 9 bases between them. The CDR3 length is 13 residues. The germline V gene has CDR1 MNHEY and CDR2 SMNVEV (reference sequence). For the CDR3, the DNA is TGTGCCAGCAGGGACGGGGACTCCTACGAGCAGTACTTC. It translates to CASRDGDSYEQYF.

The chain is built from TRBV5-6 and TRBJ2-5; 9 bases agree with TRBD2. J was trimmed by 6 bases and V by 4 bases; bases with no gene match: 13. CDR3 length: 16 residues. Germline-derived CDR1 and CDR2 are SGHDT and YYEEEE. CDR3 in amino acids: CASSNLAGKSGKTQYF. CDR3 sequence (DNA): TGTGCCAGCAGCAACCTAGCGGGGAAGTCGGGAAAGACCCAGTACTTC.

The V gene is TRBV4-1, the J gene TRBJ1-4; the D gene is possibly TRBD1 (5 bases). Per germline, CDR1 MGHRA and CDR2 YSYEKL. The CDR3 totals 16 residues. Trimming stripped 0 bases from V and 8 bases from J, with 16 bases between. This CDR3 is CASSQDVEGADEKLFF. The CDR3 DNA reads TGCGCCAGCAGCCAAGATGTAGAAGGGGCGGACGAAAAACTGTTTTTT.

This chain connects TRBV5-4 to TRBJ1-4; possibly TRBD1 for D (5 bases). CDR3 length equals 13 residues. CDR1 is SGHNT, CDR2 YYREEE, per germline (reference sequence). The ends were cut back, 6 bases at V and 6 bases at J, with 12 bases in the middle. CDR3 protein: CASIKQGDEKLFF. The CDR3 DNA follows: TGTGCCAGCATCAAGCAGGGTGATGAAAAACTGTTTTTT.

The V and J genes are TRBV30 and TRBJ2-7; TRBD1 matches at 11 bases. The CDR3 runs to 14 residues. Germline V gene sequence: CDR1 GTSNPN, CDR2 SVGIG (reference sequence). V gave up 5 bases and J gave up 3 bases; unmatched junction bases: 6. The CDR3 sequence is CAWAPGQGVYEQYF. The DNA for the CDR3 is TGTGCCTGGGCTCCGGGACAGGGGGTCTACGAGCAGTACTTC.

The rearrangement uses TRBV20-1 and TRBJ2-7, with D perhaps TRBD2 (5 bases). The DNA end lines up better with TRBJ2-5; the J call may be wrong. This CDR3 comprises 11 residues. Germline assignment: CDR1 DFQATT and CDR2 SNEGSKA (reference sequence). The CDR3 here is CSAPLRGTQYF. The CDR3 coding sequence is TGCAGTGCCCCGCTACGGGGGACCCAGTACTTC.